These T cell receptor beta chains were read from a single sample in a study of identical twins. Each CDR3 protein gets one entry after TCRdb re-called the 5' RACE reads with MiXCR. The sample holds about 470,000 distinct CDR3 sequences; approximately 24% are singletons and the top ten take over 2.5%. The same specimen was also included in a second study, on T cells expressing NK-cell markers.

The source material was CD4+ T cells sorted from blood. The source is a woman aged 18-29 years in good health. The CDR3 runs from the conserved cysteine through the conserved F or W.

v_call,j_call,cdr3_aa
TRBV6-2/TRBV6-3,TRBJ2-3,CASSPGQNTDTQYF
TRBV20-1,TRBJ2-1,CSASSDSYNEQFF
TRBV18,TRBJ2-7,CASSPTPTSGHEQYF
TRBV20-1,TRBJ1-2,CSAQPPNGGYTF
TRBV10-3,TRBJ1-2,CAINLGQGHGYGYTF
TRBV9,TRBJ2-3,CASSTSVTDTQYF
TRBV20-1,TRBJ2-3,CSARYRHSTDTQYF
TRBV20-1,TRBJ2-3,CSARRETPDTQYF
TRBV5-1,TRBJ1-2,CASSLGLDRGYTF
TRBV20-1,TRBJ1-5,CSARRSGTHNQPQHF
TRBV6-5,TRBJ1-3,CASSYSRSPLRNTIYF
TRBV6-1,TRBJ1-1,CASSEGISRGVAFF
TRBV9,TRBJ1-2,CASSVDGFGIGYTF
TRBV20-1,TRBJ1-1,CSARVQGGSTEAFF
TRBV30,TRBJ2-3,CAWSVATAGTQYF
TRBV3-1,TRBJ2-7,CASSQGWLADYEQYF
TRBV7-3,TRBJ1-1,CASSFDGNTEAFF
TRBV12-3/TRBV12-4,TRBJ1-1,CASSLSGQLTEAFF
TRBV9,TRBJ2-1,CASSVEGQGPPEQFF
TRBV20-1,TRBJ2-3,CSARRLAGGPTDTQYF
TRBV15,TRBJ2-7,CATSRGRVSSYEQYF
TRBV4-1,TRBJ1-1,CASSSRPGEPGNTEAFF
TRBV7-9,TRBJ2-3,CASRPGPAWQYF
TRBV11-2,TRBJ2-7,CASSQDRASYEQYF
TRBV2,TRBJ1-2,CASSETGAYYGYTF
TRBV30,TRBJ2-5,CAWSTGTARKTQYF
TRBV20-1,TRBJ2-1,CSARGGTSSYNEQFF
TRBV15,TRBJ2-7,CATSRDSTGVGHEQYF
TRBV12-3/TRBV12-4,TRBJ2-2,CASNKQGANTGELFF
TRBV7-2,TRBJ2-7,CASSLAHDRHYEQYF
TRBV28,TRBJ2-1,CASSHGSGGHYNEQFF
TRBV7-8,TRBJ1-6,CASSSRDSRSSYNSPLHF
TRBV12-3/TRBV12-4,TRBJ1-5,CASSLGGPQPQHF
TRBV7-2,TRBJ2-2,CASSLAGVAGELFF
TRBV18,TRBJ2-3,CASSEEQGLRTDTQYF
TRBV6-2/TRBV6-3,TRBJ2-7,CSRHEQYF
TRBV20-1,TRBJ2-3,CSANRLPSGGASADTQYF
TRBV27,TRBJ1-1,CASSSPTGRAFF
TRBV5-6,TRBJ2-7,CASSFRGVTTEQYF
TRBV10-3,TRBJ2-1,CAITRESYNEQFF
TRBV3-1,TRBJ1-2,CASSQGQSNYGYTF
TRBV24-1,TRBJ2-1,CAPSRPGLAGVGNEQFF